The next 14 T cell receptor beta chains were all read from a single sample in a study of blood T cell repertoires in COVID-19. Assay: immunoSEQ multiplex PCR; the TCRdb copy retains only in-frame clones and omits some. The profile shows roughly 45,000 clones, 84% of them singletons. The sequenced sample consisted of peripheral blood. The receptors were sampled from a man aged 50-60 years with active COVID-19.

This chain connects TRBV6-6 to TRBJ2-1; D gene ambiguous. The CDR3 runs to 11 residues. The germline V gene has CDR1 MNHNY and CDR2 SVGAGI (reference sequence). The V end lost 6 bases, the J end lost 3 bases, and 3 bases lay between the germline ends. CDR3 sequence reads: CASSRYNEQFF. Here the CDR3 DNA reads TGTGCCAGCAGCCGCTACAATGAGCAGTTCTTC.

The rearrangement links TRBV4-3 to TRBJ1-4; 9 bases align to TRBD1. Losses at the gene ends were 0 bases for V and 8 bases for J; bases not matched to a gene: 19. The germline V gene has CDR1 LGHNA and CDR2 YSLEER. The CDR3 loop spans 20 amino acids. CDR3 amino acids: CASSQENPGGRTGVNEKLFF. CDR3 nucleotides: TGCGCCAGCAGCCAAGAGAACCCAGGCGGGAGGACAGGGGTTAACGAAAAACTGTTTTTT.

The rearrangement uses TRBV3-1 (or the pseudogene TRBV3-2) and TRBJ2-5; tentative D call: TRBD2 (5 bases). The V end was cut by 1 base, the J end by 5 bases, with 14 bases between. Germline values: CDR1 LGHDT, CDR2 YNNKEL (reference sequence). The CDR3 spans 15 residues. This chain's CDR3 is CASSQAHRSGETQYF. The CDR3, as DNA: TGTGCCAGCAGCCAAGCACACCGGTCGGGGGAGACCCAGTACTTC.

The chain joins TRBV10-3 to TRBJ2-1; weak D call: TRBD2 (5 bases). Deletions cut 6 bases from V and 10 bases from J, with 10 bases between. The CDR3 consists of 11 residues. Germline V gives CDR1 ENHRY, CDR2 SYGVKD. The CDR3 reads CAISTGGEQFF. The CDR3 DNA follows: TGTGCCATCAGCACCGGAGGAGAGCAGTTCTTC.

The chain is built from TRBV11-2 and TRBJ2-5, with 7 bases matching TRBD1. CDR1 and CDR2 (germline): SGHAT, FQNNGV. V trimming: 4 bases; J trimming: 1 base; junction bases outside the gene matches: 3. The CDR3 is 14 residues long. As DNA, the CDR3 is TGTGCCAGCAGCTCCTCAGGGGGCCAAGAGACCCAGTACTTC. Translation: CASSSSGGQETQYF. The whole variable domain, filled in from reference TRBV11-2 and TRBJ2-5, reads EAGVAQSPRYKIIEKRQSVAFWCNPISGHATLYWYQQILGQGPKLLIQFQNNGVVDDSQLPKDRFSAERLKGVDSTLKIQPAKLEDSAVYLCASSSSGGQETQYFGPGTRLLVL.

The chain employs TRBV18 and TRBJ2-7; tentatively, D is TRBD1 (6 bases). Trimming pared 2 bases from V and 2 bases from J, leaving 13 bases between. Germline V gene data show CDR1 as KGHSH and CDR2 as LQKENI. This CDR3 has 15 amino acids. This CDR3 reads CASSPISGQAYEQYF. The CDR3 coding sequence is TGTGCCAGCTCACCAATTTCGGGACAAGCCTACGAGCAGTACTTC.

The V call is TRBV5-7, the J call TRBJ1-4; 9 nucleotides line up with TRBD1. TRBV5-7 is designated an ORF whose function remains uncertain. CDR3 size: 15 residues. Trimming removed 4 bases from V and 4 bases from J; junction bases left unmatched: 5. CDR3 nucleotides: TGTGCCAGCAGCGGGACAGGGAGGGGTAATGAAAAACTGTTTTTT. Protein product: CASSGTGRGNEKLFF.

The V and J genes are TRBV5-8 and TRBJ2-2, with TRBD1 identical over 8 bases. This CDR3 has 19 amino acids. J lost 0 bases, V lost 5 bases, and 15 bases had no gene match. Germline assignment: CDR1 SGHTS and CDR2 YDEGEE. The CDR3 nucleotides are TGTGCCAGCAGGACCCGGGACAGGCCGGTCCCCTCGAACACCGGGGAGCTGTTTTTT. This encodes CASRTRDRPVPSNTGELFF.

V gene TRBV5-6 combines with J gene TRBJ1-4, with D possibly TRBD1 on 5 matching bases. The ends were cut back, 0 bases at V and 3 bases at J, with 15 bases in the middle. This CDR3 has 17 amino acids. Germline CDR1 is SGHDT and CDR2 is YYEEEE. The CDR3 protein is CASSLGSGIAANEKLFF. The CDR3 DNA reads as TGTGCCAGCAGCTTGGGGTCAGGGATAGCAGCTAATGAAAAACTGTTTTTT.

The V and J genes are TRBV14 and TRBJ1-3; perhaps TRBD1 as D (6 bases). V was clipped by 6 bases and J by 3 bases, with 12 bases between them. The CDR3 runs 14 residues. Germline values: CDR1 SGHDN, CDR2 FVKESK. CDR3 sequence reads: CASSPTGYGNTIYF. The CDR3 DNA follows: TGTGCCAGCAGTCCAACAGGGTATGGAAACACCATATATTTT.

The CDR3 coding sequence is TGCGCCAGCAGCCAAGATCGGCGGGGGGGCCTCTACAATGAGCAGTTCTTC. This gives the protein CASSQDRRGGLYNEQFF. J is TRBJ2-1 and V is TRBV4-1, with TRBD2 matching over 9 bases. The CDR3 spans 17 residues. Germline V gene lookup returns CDR1 MGHRA and CDR2 YSYEKL. V lost 0 bases and J lost 3; bases outside the gene matches: 6.

The chain employs TRBV13 and TRBJ2-3; 11 nucleotides match TRBD2. CDR3 length: 18 amino acids. Germline CDR1 PRHDT, CDR2 FYEKMQ (reference sequence). V shed 3 bases, J shed 2 bases, and the junction held 10 bases outside the gene matches. CDR3 nucleotides: TGTGCCAGCAGCTTCGGCACTAGCGGGGGAAGTGCCACAGATACGCAGTATTTT. Its protein product is CASSFGTSGGSATDTQYF.

The chain recombines TRBV2 with TRBJ1-6; D is unclear. The germline V gene has CDR1 SNHLY and CDR2 FYNNEI. The CDR3 contains 13 residues. The ends were cut back, 5 bases at V and 8 bases at J, with 10 bases in the middle. The CDR3, as DNA: TGTGCCAGCAGTTCCAGAAGTGATTCACCCCTCCACTTT. This sequence encodes CASSSRSDSPLHF. Full variable domain (outside the CDR3, taken from reference TRBV2 and TRBJ1-6): EPEVTQTPSHQVTQMGQEVILRCVPISNHLYFYWYRQILGQKVEFLVSFYNNEISEKSEIFDDQFSVERPDGSNFTLKIRSTKLEDSAMYFCASSSRSDSPLHFGNGTRLTVT.

In this sample, this clone turned up once. The rearrangement links TRBV18 to TRBJ1-2; the match to TRBD1 covers 11 bases. This CDR3 contains 16 residues. Losses at the gene ends were 3 bases for V and 7 bases for J; bases not matched to a gene: 10. In germline, CDR1 is KGHSH, CDR2 LQKENI. CDR3: CASSPFGQGAYGGYTF. CDR3 DNA: TGTGCCAGCTCACCCTTCGGACAGGGGGCTTATGGTGGCTACACCTTC.